The clone carrying this T cell receptor (beta chain) has more than one count but fewer than ten. Template switching added a universal primer binding site, and final cDNA carried unique molecular identifiers. From the 5' RACE reads, TCRdb called clonotypes with MiXCR, one entry per CDR3 protein. The table records 450,000 or so distinct CDR3 sequences, 24% of them present only once. These data are taken from a study of identical twins. These sequences were also reported in another study, on T cells expressing NK-cell markers. That paper notes: Of the CD8+ T cell pool in five or six donors, roughly 1.0-7.5% was accounted for by dominant NKG2C+ clonotypes.

The sequence derives from a woman between 18 and 29 years old in good health. Material for sequencing was CD4+ T cells sorted from blood.

The CDR3 DNA sequence: TGTGCCAGCAGCTTAGAGGGAGCGGGTGAGCAGTACTTC. It encodes CASSLEGAGEQYF. The chain joins TRBV7-9 to TRBJ2-7; tentatively, D is TRBD2 (6 bases). Germline V lookup: CDR1 SEHNR, CDR2 FQNEAQ (reference sequence). Trimming pared 1 base from V and 7 bases from J, leaving 11 bases between. The CDR3 runs to 13 residues.